This passage covers 17 T cell receptor beta chains from one sample sequenced in a study of OX40 agonist ivuxolimab in advanced cancers. The method behind the library was the immunoSEQ multiplex PCR assay. The table comes from immuneACCESS by way of TCRdb, which keeps in-frame sequences with V and J called. Part of the clones is missing from these tables; in studies checked, under half for an unresolved V gene and the rest for unknown reasons. The sample table shows just under 60,000 clones, and around 93% are seen once. 3.5% to 4% of the sample is in the top ten clones. This material consisted of CD4+ or CD8+ T cells sorted from blood, taken in a trial of the OX40 agonist ivuxolimab. All receptors come from an adult with an advanced solid tumor such as melanoma, head and neck, liver or kidney cancer.

This sequence joins TRBV7-9 and TRBJ2-1; 9 bases align to TRBD1. The CDR3 has 15 amino acids. Germline V gene sequence: CDR1 SEHNR, CDR2 FQNEAQ (reference sequence). V shed 4 bases, J shed 2 bases, and the junction held 3 bases outside the gene matches. CDR3 DNA: TGTGCCAGCAGCTCGCGGGACAGGGCCTACAATGAGCAGTTCTTC. Amino acid sequence: CASSSRDRAYNEQFF.

The chain is built from TRBV7-9 and TRBJ2-5; 12 bases fit TRBD2. J lost 4 bases, V lost 5 bases, and 2 bases had no gene match. The germline CDR1 and CDR2 sequences are SEHNR and FQNEAQ (reference sequence). The CDR3 length is 14 residues. The CDR3 sequence: CASSGLAGLETQYF. The CDR3 DNA follows: TGTGCCAGCAGCGGACTAGCGGGACTAGAGACCCAGTACTTC.

The chain carries TRBV4-1 and TRBJ1-1; D is possibly TRBD1 (6 bases). The V end lost 3 bases, the J end lost 4 bases, and 15 bases lay between the germline ends. CDR1 and CDR2 from the germline V gene are MGHRA and YSYEKL. The CDR3 length is 15 residues. The CDR3 sequence is CASSQYRVDGTEAFF. In DNA, the CDR3 is TGCGCCAGCAGCCAGTACAGGGTAGACGGCACTGAAGCTTTCTTT.

This clone came up once. The chain joins TRBV5-1 to TRBJ2-7; 9 bases match TRBD2. The germline V gene has CDR1 SGHRS and CDR2 YFSETQ. V lost 2 bases, J lost 7 bases, and 10 bases stayed unmatched. This CDR3 is 15 amino acids long. CDR3 in DNA: TGCGCCAGCAGCTTTCGGGCTAGCGGGATGGGTGAGCAGTACTTC. It encodes CASSFRASGMGEQYF.

This clone showed up just once. This chain connects TRBV28 to TRBJ2-1; D unclear. CDR1 MDHEN and CDR2 SYDVKM come from the germline V gene. V was shortened by 4 bases and J by 7 bases, with 17 bases between the two germline ends. The CDR3 has 15 residues. CDR3 nucleotides: TGTGCCAGCAGTTCCGTCGGCCCCCAGCCGAATGAGCAGTTCTTC. Its protein product is CASSSVGPQPNEQFF. Filled out from reference TRBV28 and TRBJ2-1, the complete variable domain reads DVKVTQSSRYLVKRTGEKVFLECVQDMDHENMFWYRQDPGLGLRLIYFSYDVKMKEKGDIPEGYSVSREKKERFSLILESASTNQTSMYLCASSSVGPQPNEQFFGPGTRLTVL.

The CDR3 coding sequence is TGTGCCACCTTCAGATTAGGGGAGGAAGAGACCCAGTACTTC. Protein: CATFRLGEEETQYF. The J gene is TRBJ2-5, the V gene TRBV7-9, with D possibly matching TRBD2 (6 bases). This CDR3 is 14 amino acids long. The V gene lost 10 bases and the J gene lost 3 bases, with 18 bases spanning the gap. In germline, CDR1 is SEHNR, CDR2 FQNEAQ (reference sequence).

The chain joins TRBV7-9 to TRBJ2-7, with D perhaps assigned TRBD1 or TRBD2 (6 bases each). The CDR3 has 15 residues. V was pared by 4 bases and J by 2 bases, with 15 bases between. Germline loops: CDR1 SEHNR, CDR2 FQNEAQ (reference sequence). CDR3 region: CASSYRETRAYEQYF. The CDR3 DNA reads TGTGCCAGCAGCTACAGGGAGACTAGGGCCTACGAGCAGTACTTC.

The rearrangement uses TRBV30 and TRBJ1-2, with a weak D call TRBD1 (6 bases). Between the trimmed V and J ends, which lost 8 bases and 3 bases, there was a span of 13 bases. Germline V CDR1 and CDR2: GTSNPN, SVGIG (reference sequence). The CDR3 covers 12 residues. As DNA, the CDR3 is TGTGCCGTAAACAGGGATGACTATGGCTACACCTTC. This gives the protein CAVNRDDYGYTF.

The chain recombines TRBV19 with TRBJ2-1, with D tentatively TRBD1 (6 bases). Trimming left V 4 bases short and J 6 bases short, with 22 bases between. The CDR3 runs 17 residues. The V gene's germline CDR1 is LNHDA and CDR2 SQIVND (reference sequence). CDR3 bases: TGTGCCAGTAGTAAGGTGAGGGGGAGCCTCCAGAGCAATGAGCAGTTCTTC. The encoded protein is CASSKVRGSLQSNEQFF.

The table lists this clone with a count of one. The J gene is TRBJ1-1, the V gene TRBV7-2; D ambiguous. The CDR3 is 13 amino acids. In germline, CDR1 is SGHTA, CDR2 FQGNSA. The V and J ends lost 0 bases and 1 base respectively, with 3 bases between them. Here the CDR3 DNA reads TGTGCCAGCAGCTTAGCAGAGAACACTGAAGCTTTCTTT. This codes for CASSLAENTEAFF. The full variable domain, completed using reference TRBV7-2 and TRBJ1-1, is GAGVSQSPSNKVTEKGKDVELRCDPISGHTALYWYRQSLGQGLEFLIYFQGNSAPDKSGLPSDRFSAERTGGSVSTLTIQRTQQEDSAVYLCASSLAENTEAFFGQGTRLTVV.

V usage is TRBV6-1 and J usage is TRBJ2-7; 10 bases map to TRBD1. The CDR3 is made up of 12 amino acids. The V gene's germline CDR1 is MNHNS and CDR2 SASEGT. V gave up 8 bases and J gave up 5 bases; unmatched junction bases: 3. Here the CDR3 DNA reads TGTGCCAGCCGGGACAGGGGCCACGAGCAGTACTTC. It translates to CASRDRGHEQYF.

The rearrangement links TRBV7-7 to TRBJ2-7, with D possibly being TRBD1 or TRBD2 (5 bases each). The length of the CDR3 is 13 residues. Deletions cut 1 base from V and 3 bases from J, with 7 bases between. Germline loops: CDR1 SSHAT, CDR2 FNYEAQ (reference sequence). The CDR3 protein is CASSLGDGYEQYF. The CDR3, as DNA: TGTGCCAGCAGCTTAGGGGACGGCTACGAGCAGTACTTC.

This clone occurred a few times. J is TRBJ1-5 and V is TRBV10-1; D perhaps matches TRBD1 (5 bases). Germline assignment: CDR1 WNHNN and CDR2 SYGVQD (reference sequence). CDR3 length: 14 residues. V was cut by 2 bases and J by 5 bases, with 10 bases left in between. The CDR3: CASSEKGPYQPQHF. CDR3 coding DNA: TGCGCCAGCAGTGAGAAGGGACCCTATCAGCCCCAGCATTTT.

The CDR3 region is CASSQVGSYEQYF. The CDR3 DNA is TGTGCCAGCAGCCAAGTTGGATCCTACGAGCAGTACTTC. The V gene is TRBV4-2, the J gene TRBJ2-7; no clear D. Germline CDR1 and CDR2: LGHNA and YNFKEQ. The CDR3 has 13 amino acids. V lost 1 base to trimming and J lost 1 base, with 5 bases between them.

The V call is TRBV6-5, the J call TRBJ2-2, with 7 nucleotides matching TRBD1. The CDR3 has 15 amino acids. V lost 3 bases and J lost 3; bases outside the gene matches: 4. Germline assignment: CDR1 MNHEY and CDR2 SVGAGI. CDR3 DNA: TGTGCCAGCAGTTATTGGCAGGGGGACACCGGGGAGCTGTTTTTT. Translated: CASSYWQGDTGELFF.

V and J are TRBV9 and TRBJ2-6; perhaps TRBD1 as D (5 bases). CDR3 length: 19 residues. Deletions cut 4 bases from V and 0 bases from J, with 20 bases between. Germline CDR1 is SGDLS and CDR2 is YYNGEE. The CDR3 sequence: CASSPRSETDLSGANVLTF. The CDR3 DNA follows: TGTGCCAGCAGCCCCCGATCGGAGACAGACCTCTCTGGGGCCAACGTCCTGACTTTC.

V is TRBV4-2 and J is TRBJ1-5; 7 nucleotides align to TRBD1. The CDR3 extends over 15 amino acids. V shed 0 bases and J 4 bases; nucleotides not matched to a gene: 3. Germline V gene lookup returns CDR1 LGHNA and CDR2 YNFKEQ. CDR3 DNA: TGTGCCAGCAGCCAAGATGAACAGGGGAATCAGCCCCAGCATTTT. Protein sequence: CASSQDEQGNQPQHF.